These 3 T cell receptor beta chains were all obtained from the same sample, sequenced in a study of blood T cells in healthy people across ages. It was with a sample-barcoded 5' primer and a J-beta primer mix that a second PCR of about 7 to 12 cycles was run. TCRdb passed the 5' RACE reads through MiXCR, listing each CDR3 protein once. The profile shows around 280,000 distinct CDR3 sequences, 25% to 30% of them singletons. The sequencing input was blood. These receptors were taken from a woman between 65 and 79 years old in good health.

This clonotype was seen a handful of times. Here the CDR3 reads CSARDGSVPYEQYF. The CDR3 DNA follows: TGCAGTGCTAGAGATGGGTCTGTCCCCTACGAGCAGTACTTC. V is TRBV20-1 and J is TRBJ2-7, with unresolved D. This CDR3 has 14 residues. Trimming took 0 bases from V and 2 from J, leaving 11 bases between them. In germline, CDR1 is DFQATT, CDR2 SNEGSKA (reference sequence).

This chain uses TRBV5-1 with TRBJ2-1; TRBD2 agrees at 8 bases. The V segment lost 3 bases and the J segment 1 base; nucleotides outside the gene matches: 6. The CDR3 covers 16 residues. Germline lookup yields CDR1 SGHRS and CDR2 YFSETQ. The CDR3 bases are TGCGCCAGCAGCTCGGGGGGGGGCCAGTCCTACAATGAGCAGTTCTTC. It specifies CASSSGGGQSYNEQFF.

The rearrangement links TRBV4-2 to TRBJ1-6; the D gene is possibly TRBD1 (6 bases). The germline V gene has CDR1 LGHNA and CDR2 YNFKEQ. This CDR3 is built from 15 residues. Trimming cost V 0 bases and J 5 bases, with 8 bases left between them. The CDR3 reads CASSQDAGDNSPLHF. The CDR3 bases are TGTGCCAGCAGCCAAGATGCAGGGGATAATTCACCCCTCCACTTT.